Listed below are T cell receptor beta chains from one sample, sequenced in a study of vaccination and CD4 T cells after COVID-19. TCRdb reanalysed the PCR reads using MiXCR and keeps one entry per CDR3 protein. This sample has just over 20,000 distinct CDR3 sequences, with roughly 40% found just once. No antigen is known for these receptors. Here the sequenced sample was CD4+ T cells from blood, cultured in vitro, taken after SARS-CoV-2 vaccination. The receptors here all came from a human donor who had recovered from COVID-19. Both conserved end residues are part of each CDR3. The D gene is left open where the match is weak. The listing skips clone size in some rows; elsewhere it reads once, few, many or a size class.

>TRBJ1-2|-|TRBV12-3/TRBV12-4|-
TGTGCCAGCAGTTCAGGGAGAGGCTACACCTTC
CASSSGRGYTF
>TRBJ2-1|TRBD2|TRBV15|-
TGTGCCACCAGCAGAAAAGGACTAGCGGGGGGGGAGCAGTTCTTC
CATSRKGLAGGEQFF
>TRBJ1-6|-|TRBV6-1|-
TGTGCCAGCAGTCAGGCGGGACCGAATTCACCCCTCCACTTT
CASSQAGPNSPLHF
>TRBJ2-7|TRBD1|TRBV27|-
TGTGCCAGCAGTTCGACCGGACAGGAGTACGAGCAGTACTTC
CASSSTGQEYEQYF
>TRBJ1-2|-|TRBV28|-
TGTGCCAGCAGGTCCCGAGGGCAGCCTACTAACTATGGCTACACCTTC
CASRSRGQPTNYGYTF
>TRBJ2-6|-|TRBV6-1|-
TGTGCCAGCACTCACCTCGGGGGAGGCGGCTCTGGGGCCAACGTCCTGACTTTC
CASTHLGGGGSGANVLTF
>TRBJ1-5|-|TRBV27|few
TGTGCCAGCAAGGTAAACAGTGGTTGGGGGGGCAATCAGCCCCAGCATTTT
CASKVNSGWGGNQPQHF
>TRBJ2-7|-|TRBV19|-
TGTGCCAGTAGTATAGATTTCGGACCGAACGAGCAGTACTTC
CASSIDFGPNEQYF
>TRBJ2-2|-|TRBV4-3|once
TGCGCCAGCAGCCGCATCCTCGGGGACACCGGGGAGCTGTTTTTT
CASSRILGDTGELFF
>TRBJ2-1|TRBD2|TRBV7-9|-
TGTGCCAGCAGCCGTGGAGGGACTAGCCACAATGAGCAGTTCTTC
CASSRGGTSHNEQFF
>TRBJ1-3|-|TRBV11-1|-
TGTGCCAGCAGCGGGGGGAGCACTGGAAACACCATATATTTT
CASSGGSTGNTIYF
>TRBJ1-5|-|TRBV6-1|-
TGTGCCAGCAGTGAATTGGGCAGCTGGGCCACCTTCAATCAGCCCCAGCATTTT
CASSELGSWATFNQPQHF
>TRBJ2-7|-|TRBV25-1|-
TGTGCCAGCAGTGATTCCTGGCCCAACGAGCAGTACTTC
CASSDSWPNEQYF
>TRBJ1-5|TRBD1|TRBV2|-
TGTGCCAGCAGTGAAGTGGGCAGGGGGCAAAATCAGCCCCAGCATTTT
CASSEVGRGQNQPQHF
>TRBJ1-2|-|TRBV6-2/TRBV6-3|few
TGTGCCAGCAGCTCCCCACCGGAGTACGGCTCGGTGGGCTACACCTTC
CASSSPPEYGSVGYTF
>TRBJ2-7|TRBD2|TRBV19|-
TGTGCCTCAACCCCGGCGGGGGATAGCTACGAGCAGTACTTC
CASTPAGDSYEQYF
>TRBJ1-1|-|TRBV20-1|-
TGCAGTGCCAGACCGGAAGGGGTGAACACTGAAGCTTTCTTT
CSARPEGVNTEAFF